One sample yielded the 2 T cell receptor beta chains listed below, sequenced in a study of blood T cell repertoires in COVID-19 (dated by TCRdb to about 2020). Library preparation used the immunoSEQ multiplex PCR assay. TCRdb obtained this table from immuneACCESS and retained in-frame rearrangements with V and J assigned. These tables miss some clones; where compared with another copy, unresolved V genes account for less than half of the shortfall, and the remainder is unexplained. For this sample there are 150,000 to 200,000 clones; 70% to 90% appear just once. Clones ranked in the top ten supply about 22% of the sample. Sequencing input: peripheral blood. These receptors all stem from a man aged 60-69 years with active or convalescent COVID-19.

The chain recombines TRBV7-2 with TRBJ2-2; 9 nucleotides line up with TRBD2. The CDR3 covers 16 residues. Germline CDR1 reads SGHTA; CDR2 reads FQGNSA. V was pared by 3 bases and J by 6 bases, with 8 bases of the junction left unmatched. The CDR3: CASSFFGLARAGELFF. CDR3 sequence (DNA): TGTGCCAGCAGCTTTTTTGGACTAGCGAGGGCCGGGGAGCTGTTTTTT.

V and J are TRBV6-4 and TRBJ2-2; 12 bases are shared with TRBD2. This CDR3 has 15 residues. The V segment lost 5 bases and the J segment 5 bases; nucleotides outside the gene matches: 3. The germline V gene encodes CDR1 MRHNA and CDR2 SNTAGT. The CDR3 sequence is CASSPGLAGTGELFF. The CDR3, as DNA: TGTGCCAGCAGTCCAGGACTAGCGGGGACCGGGGAGCTGTTTTTT.